This is a list of T cell receptor beta chains from one sample in a study of cytomegalovirus exposure and HLA in healthy donors. The repertoire was sequenced with immunoSEQ multiplex PCR; TCRdb's copy has only in-frame clones and lacks some. This repertoire includes nearly 200,000 clones. Source material: PBMCs. The origin of the receptors is a boy aged 5-17 years in good health and CMV-seronegative. The CDR3 runs from the conserved cysteine through the conserved F or W. D genes are given only for firm matches.

d_call	v_call	j_call	cdr3_aa	cdr3_nt
NA	TRBV7-8	TRBJ1-1	CASSRRRVLVRNTEAFF	TGTGCCAGCAGCCGGAGGCGGGTTTTGGTCCGGAACACTGAAGCTTTCTTT
NA	TRBV7-6	TRBJ1-1	CASSLDKNTEAFF	TGTGCCAGCAGCTTAGATAAGAACACTGAAGCTTTCTTT
TRBD1	TRBV5-3	TRBJ1-1	CARSLTGGSNTEAFF	TGTGCCAGAAGCTTAACAGGGGGTTCGAACACTGAAGCTTTCTTT
NA	TRBV30	TRBJ1-1	CAGRDSNTEAFF	TGTGCCGGCAGGGATTCGAACACTGAAGCTTTCTTT
TRBD2	TRBV11-1	TRBJ2-1	CASSRTGGSSYNEQFF	TGTGCCAGCAGCCGCACCGGGGGGTCCTCCTACAATGAGCAGTTCTTC
NA	TRBV6-1	TRBJ2-2	CASSLPAGELFF	TGTGCCAGCAGTCTCCCGGCCGGGGAGCTGTTTTTT
NA	TRBV5-1	TRBJ2-7	CASSLRTSGGYEQYF	TGCGCCAGCAGCTTGAGAACCTCCGGTGGCTACGAGCAGTACTTC
NA	TRBV7-8	TRBJ1-2	CASSSETKTVTAAGYTF	TGTGCCAGCAGCTCGGAGACTAAAACAGTTACGGCGGCAGGCTACACCTTC
NA	TRBV6-5	TRBJ1-1	CASSYVTGMNTEAFF	TGTGCCAGCAGTTACGTAACAGGGATGAACACTGAAGCTTTCTTT
NA	TRBV10-3	TRBJ1-1	CATRETVNTEAFF	TGTGCCACCCGGGAGACGGTGAACACTGAAGCTTTCTTT
TRBD2	TRBV4-2	TRBJ2-3	CASSQGGLAGVTDTQYF	TGTGCCAGCAGCCAAGGGGGACTAGCGGGGGTCACAGATACGCAGTATTTT
TRBD1	TRBV19	TRBJ2-5	CASRSTGFHWYF	TGTGCCAGTAGATCGACAGGGTTCCACTGGTACTTC
NA	TRBV11-2	TRBJ2-7	CASSPGRGGGRGYEQYF	TGTGCCAGCAGCCCGGGGCGTGGCGGGGGCCGAGGCTACGAGCAGTACTTC
TRBD2	TRBV15	TRBJ2-3	CATSRAGRGGTDTQYF	TGTGCCACCAGCAGAGCCGGTCGGGGGGGCACAGATACGCAGTATTTT
NA	TRBV12-1	TRBJ2-3	CASSFVRGGKTDTQYF	TGTGCCAGCAGCTTTGTCCGGGGGGGAAAGACAGATACGCAGTATTTT
NA	TRBV2	TRBJ2-7	CASSGGLVEEQYF	TGTGCCAGCAGTGGGGGCCTTGTGGAGGAGCAGTACTTC
NA	TRBV30	TRBJ2-7	CAWAPLSYEQYF	TGTGCCTGGGCGCCCCTTAGCTACGAGCAGTACTTC
NA	TRBV30	TRBJ1-2	CAWSVHQQIYTF	TGTGCCTGGAGTGTACATCAACAGATCTACACCTTC
NA	TRBV7-2	TRBJ2-7	CASSLEPPGFLSYEQYF	TGTGCCAGCAGCTTAGAACCCCCGGGGTTTTTATCCTACGAGCAGTACTTC
NA	TRBV6-6	TRBJ1-2	CASSLVGDYGYTF	TGTGCCAGCAGTTTAGTCGGGGACTATGGCTACACCTTC
NA	TRBV27	TRBJ1-5	CASSLFESQPQHF	TGTGCCAGCAGTCTATTCGAGAGTCAGCCCCAGCATTTT
TRBD1	TRBV29-1	TRBJ2-1	CSVETSGTGVNEQFF	TGCAGCGTCGAAACTTCCGGGACAGGGGTGAATGAGCAGTTCTTC
TRBD1	TRBV19	TRBJ1-5	CASSTPLDRGTRSNQPQHF	TGTGCCAGTAGTACCCCCCTTGACAGGGGAACTAGGAGCAATCAGCCCCAGCATTTT
TRBD2	TRBV9	TRBJ2-5	CASSVQMTSGGQETQYF	TGTGCCAGCAGCGTACAGATGACTAGCGGGGGCCAAGAGACCCAGTACTTC
NA	TRBV5-4	TRBJ2-7	CASSQGGRAHEQYF	TGTGCCAGCAGCCAGGGGGGCAGGGCCCACGAGCAGTACTTC
TRBD2	TRBV30	TRBJ2-7	CAWSVAGVYEQYF	TGTGCCTGGAGTGTAGCGGGGGTCTACGAGCAGTACTTC
NA	TRBV28	TRBJ1-5	CASITPGLGIDQPQHF	TGTGCCAGCATCACACCGGGGTTGGGGATTGATCAGCCCCAGCATTTT
NA	TRBV6-1	TRBJ2-1	CASRRGYIEQFF	TGTGCCAGCAGGAGGGGGTACATCGAGCAGTTCTTC
TRBD2	TRBV7-3	TRBJ2-2	CASSFTGGTGELFF	TGTGCCAGCAGCTTTACGGGGGGGACCGGGGAGCTGTTTTTT
TRBD1	TRBV6-6	TRBJ1-6	CASRTGTGESPLHF	TGTGCCAGCAGGACGGGGACAGGGGAATCACCCCTCCACTTT
TRBD2	TRBV7-2	TRBJ2-5	CASSDLAGGLTETQYF	TGTGCCAGCAGCGATCTAGCGGGGGGGCTAACGGAGACCCAGTACTTC
NA	TRBV9	TRBJ1-3	CASSVGIGRAASGNTIYF	TGTGCCAGCAGCGTAGGCATCGGTCGTGCCGCCTCTGGAAACACCATATATTTT
NA	TRBV7-2	TRBJ1-3	CASQFAGNTIYF	TGTGCCAGCCAGTTTGCTGGAAACACCATATATTTT
TRBD2	TRBV5-1	TRBJ2-1	CASSEAGVEQFF	TGCGCCAGCAGCGAAGCGGGGGTTGAGCAGTTCTTC
NA	TRBV7-8	TRBJ1-2	CASSLERGNYGYTF	TGTGCCAGCAGCTTAGAAAGAGGGAACTATGGCTACACCTTC
TRBD1	TRBV4-1	TRBJ1-2	CASSQAPQGARYGYTF	TGCGCCAGCAGCCAAGCCCCCCAGGGGGCACGGTATGGCTACACCTTT
NA	TRBV30	TRBJ2-5	CAWKTYEETQYF	TGTGCCTGGAAAACTTACGAAGAGACCCAGTACTTC
NA	TRBV25-1	TRBJ1-4	CATAPGGKREKLFF	TGTGCCACCGCCCCGGGGGGCAAGAGAGAAAAACTGTTTTTT